This T cell receptor (beta chain) was sequenced in a study of shared clonotypes between healthy human individuals. Study in general: Serving as donors were two women and three men, whose ages spanned 18 to 49.

This clone occurred once. Its specificity is unknown. V lost 7 bases to trimming and J lost 0 bases; unmatched junction nucleotides: 7. The CDR3 is made up of 15 amino acids. Germline V gene lookup returns CDR1 MGHRA and CDR2 YSYEKL. The method was immunoSEQ multiplex PCR; TCRdb's version includes in-frame clones alone and lacks a portion of them. The sample includes some 2.3 million clones, roughly 93% of them seen just once. Study-wide points: What naive subsets generally showed was a larger estimated richness than memory subsets showed.

The source is a man aged 18 to 30 in good health. Some clones in this sample may be carry-over from other donors' samples. Material: naive CD4+ T cells from PBMCs. The sample's subset: CD45RA+ positively selected. The chain employs TRBV4-1 and TRBJ2-3; 7 bases are shared with TRBD1. CDR3 sequence reads: CASKKGATSTDTQYF. CDR3 in DNA: TGCGCCAGCAAAAAGGGGGCCACCAGCACAGATACGCAGTATTTT.